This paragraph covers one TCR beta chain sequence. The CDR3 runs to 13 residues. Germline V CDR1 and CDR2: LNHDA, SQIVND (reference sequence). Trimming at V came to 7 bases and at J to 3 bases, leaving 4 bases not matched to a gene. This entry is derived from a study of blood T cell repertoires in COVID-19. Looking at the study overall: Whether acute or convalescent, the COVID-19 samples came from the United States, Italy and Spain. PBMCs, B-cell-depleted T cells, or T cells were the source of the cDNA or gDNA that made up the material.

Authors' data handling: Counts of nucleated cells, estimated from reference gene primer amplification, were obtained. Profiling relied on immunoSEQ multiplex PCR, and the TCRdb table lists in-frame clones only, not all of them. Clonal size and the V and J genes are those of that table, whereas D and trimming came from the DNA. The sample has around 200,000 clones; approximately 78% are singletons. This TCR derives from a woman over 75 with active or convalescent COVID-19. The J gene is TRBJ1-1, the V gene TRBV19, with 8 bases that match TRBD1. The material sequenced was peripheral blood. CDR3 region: CASIPDRDTEAFF. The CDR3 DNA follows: TGTGCCAGTATCCCGGACAGGGACACTGAAGCTTTCTTT. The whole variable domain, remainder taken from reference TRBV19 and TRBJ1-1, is DGGITQSPKYLFRKEGQNVTLSCEQNLNHDAMYWYRQDPGQGLRLIYYSQIVNDFQKGDIAEGYSVSREKKESFPLTVTSAQKNPTAFYLCASIPDRDTEAFFGQGTRLTVV.